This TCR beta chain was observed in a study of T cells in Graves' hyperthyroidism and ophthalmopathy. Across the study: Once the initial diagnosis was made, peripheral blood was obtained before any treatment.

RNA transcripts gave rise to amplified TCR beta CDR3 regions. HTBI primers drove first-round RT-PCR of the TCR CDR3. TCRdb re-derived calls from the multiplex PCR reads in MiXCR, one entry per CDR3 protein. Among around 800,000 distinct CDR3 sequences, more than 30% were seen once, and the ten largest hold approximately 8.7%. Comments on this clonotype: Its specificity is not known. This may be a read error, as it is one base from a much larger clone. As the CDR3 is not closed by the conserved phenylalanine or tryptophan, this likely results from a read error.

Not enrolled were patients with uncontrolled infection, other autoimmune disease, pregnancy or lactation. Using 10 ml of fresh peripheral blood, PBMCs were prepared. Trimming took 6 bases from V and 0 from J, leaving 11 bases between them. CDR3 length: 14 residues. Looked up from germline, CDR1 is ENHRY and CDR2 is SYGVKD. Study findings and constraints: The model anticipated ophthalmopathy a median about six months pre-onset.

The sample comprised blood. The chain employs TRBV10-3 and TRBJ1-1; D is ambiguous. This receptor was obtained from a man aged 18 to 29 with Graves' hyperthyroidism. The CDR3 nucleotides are TGTGCCATCAGGGCAAGAGAGATGAACACTGAAGCTTTCCTT. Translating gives CAIRAREMNTEAFL.